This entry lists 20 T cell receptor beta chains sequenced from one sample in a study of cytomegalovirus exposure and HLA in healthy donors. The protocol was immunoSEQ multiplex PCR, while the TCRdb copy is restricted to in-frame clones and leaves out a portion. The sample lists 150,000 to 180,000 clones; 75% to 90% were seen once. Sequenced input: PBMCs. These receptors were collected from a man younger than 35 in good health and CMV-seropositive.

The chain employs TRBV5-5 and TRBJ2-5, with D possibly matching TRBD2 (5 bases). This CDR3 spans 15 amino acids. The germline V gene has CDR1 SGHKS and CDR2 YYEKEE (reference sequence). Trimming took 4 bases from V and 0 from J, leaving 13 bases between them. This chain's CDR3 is CASSQIGGYQETQYF. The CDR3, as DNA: TGTGCCAGCAGCCAAATTGGCGGGTACCAAGAGACCCAGTACTTC.

The CDR3 coding sequence is TGTGCCAGCAGTTACGGTAGGACACAAACGTTTTGGAAACTGTTTTTT. Translated, it gives CASSYGRTQTFWKLFF. The chain links TRBV6-6 to TRBJ1-4; the D gene is possibly TRBD1 (5 bases). The V gene's germline CDR1 is MNHNY and CDR2 SVGAGI (reference sequence). The CDR3 is 16 residues long. Between the trimmed V and J ends, which lost 2 bases and 11 bases, there was a span of 21 bases.

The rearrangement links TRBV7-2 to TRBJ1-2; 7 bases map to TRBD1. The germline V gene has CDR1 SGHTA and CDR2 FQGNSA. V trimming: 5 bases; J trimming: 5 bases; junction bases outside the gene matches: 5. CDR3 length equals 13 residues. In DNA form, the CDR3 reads TGTGCCAGCAGCCCGGGACAGAATTATGGCTACACCTTC. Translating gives CASSPGQNYGYTF.

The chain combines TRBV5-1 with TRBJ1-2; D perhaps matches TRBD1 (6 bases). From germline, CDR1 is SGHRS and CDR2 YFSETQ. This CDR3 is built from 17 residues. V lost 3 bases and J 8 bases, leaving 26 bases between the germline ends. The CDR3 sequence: CASSSSGPISPQGGYTF. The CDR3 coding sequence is TGCGCCAGCAGCTCGTCCGGACCGATCTCACCACAGGGAGGCTACACCTTC.

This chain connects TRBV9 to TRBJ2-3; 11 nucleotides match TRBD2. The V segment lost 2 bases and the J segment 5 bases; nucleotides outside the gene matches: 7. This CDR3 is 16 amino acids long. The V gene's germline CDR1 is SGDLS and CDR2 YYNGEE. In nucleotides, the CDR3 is TGTGCCAGCAGCGTCAAACTAGCGGGAGTGGGAGATACGCAGTATTTT. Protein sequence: CASSVKLAGVGDTQYF.

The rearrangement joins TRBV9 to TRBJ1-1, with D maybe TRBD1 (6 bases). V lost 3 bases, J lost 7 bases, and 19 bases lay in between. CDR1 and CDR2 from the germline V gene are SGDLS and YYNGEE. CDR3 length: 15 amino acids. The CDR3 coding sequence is TGTGCCAGCAGCGCCCTCGGGGGGGCGATGGGTGAAGCTTTCTTT. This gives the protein CASSALGGAMGEAFF.

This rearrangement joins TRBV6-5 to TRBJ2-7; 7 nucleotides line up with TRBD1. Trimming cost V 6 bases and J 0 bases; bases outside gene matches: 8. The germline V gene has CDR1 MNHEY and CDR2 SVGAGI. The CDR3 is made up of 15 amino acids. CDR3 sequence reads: CASRADRAISYEQYF. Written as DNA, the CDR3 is TGTGCCAGCAGAGCCGACAGGGCCATCTCCTACGAGCAGTACTTC.

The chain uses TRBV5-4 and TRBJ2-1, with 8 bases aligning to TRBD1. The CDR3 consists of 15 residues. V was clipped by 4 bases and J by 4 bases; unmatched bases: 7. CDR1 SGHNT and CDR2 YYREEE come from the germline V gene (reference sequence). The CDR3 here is CASSERTGLYNEQFF. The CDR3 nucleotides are TGTGCCAGCAGCGAGCGGACAGGGTTGTACAATGAGCAGTTCTTC.

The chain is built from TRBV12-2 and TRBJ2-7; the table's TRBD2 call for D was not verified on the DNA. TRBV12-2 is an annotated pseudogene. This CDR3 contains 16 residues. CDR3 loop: CASRPYPSSGLREQYF. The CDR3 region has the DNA TGTGCAAGTCGCCCTTACCCCTCTAGCGGGCTGCGCGAGCAGTACTTC.

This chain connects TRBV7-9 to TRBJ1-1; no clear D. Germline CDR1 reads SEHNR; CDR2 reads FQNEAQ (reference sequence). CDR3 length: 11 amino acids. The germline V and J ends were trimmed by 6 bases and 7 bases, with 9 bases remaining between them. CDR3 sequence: CASRETSEAFF. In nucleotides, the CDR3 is TGTGCCAGCAGGGAGACGAGTGAAGCTTTCTTT.

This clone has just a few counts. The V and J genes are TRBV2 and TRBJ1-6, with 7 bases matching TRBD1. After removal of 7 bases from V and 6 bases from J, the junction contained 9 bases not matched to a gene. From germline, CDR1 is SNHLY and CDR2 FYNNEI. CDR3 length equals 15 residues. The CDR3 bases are TGTGCCAGCACCGAAGGGGGACAGCTTAATTCACCCCTCCACTTT. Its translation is CASTEGGQLNSPLHF.

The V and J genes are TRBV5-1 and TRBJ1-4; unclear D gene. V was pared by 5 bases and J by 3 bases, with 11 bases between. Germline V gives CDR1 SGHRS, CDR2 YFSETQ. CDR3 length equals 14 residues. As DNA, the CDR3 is TGCGCCAGCAGTGTCGGGTGGTCTAATGAAAAACTGTTTTTT. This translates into CASSVGWSNEKLFF.

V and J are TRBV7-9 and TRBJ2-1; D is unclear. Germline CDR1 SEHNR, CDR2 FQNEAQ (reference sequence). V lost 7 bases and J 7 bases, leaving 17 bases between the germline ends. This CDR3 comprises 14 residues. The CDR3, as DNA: TGTGCCAGCAACCCTACCATTGTTGAAAATGAGCAGTTCTTC. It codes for CASNPTIVENEQFF.

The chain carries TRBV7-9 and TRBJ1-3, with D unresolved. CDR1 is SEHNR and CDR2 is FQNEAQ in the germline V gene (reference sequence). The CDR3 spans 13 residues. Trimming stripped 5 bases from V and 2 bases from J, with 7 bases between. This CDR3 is CASSVAPGNTIYF. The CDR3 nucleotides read TGTGCCAGCAGCGTCGCGCCTGGAAACACCATATATTTT.

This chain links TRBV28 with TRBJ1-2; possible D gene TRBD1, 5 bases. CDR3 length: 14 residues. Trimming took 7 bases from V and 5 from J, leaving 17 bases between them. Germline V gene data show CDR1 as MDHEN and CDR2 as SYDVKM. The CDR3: CASTRGSEKYGYTF. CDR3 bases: TGTGCCAGCACGCGGGGGTCGGAGAAATATGGCTACACCTTC.

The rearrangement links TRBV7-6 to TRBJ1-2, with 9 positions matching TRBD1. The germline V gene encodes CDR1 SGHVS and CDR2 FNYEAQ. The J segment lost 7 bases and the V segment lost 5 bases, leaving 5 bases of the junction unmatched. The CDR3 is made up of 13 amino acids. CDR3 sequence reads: CASSPGQGSGYTF. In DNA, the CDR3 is TGTGCCAGCAGCCCGGGACAGGGAAGTGGCTACACCTTC.

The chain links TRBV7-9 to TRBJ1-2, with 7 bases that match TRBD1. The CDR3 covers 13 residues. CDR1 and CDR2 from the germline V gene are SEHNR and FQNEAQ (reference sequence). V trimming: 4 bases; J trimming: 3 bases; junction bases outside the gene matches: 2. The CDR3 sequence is CASSSDRDYGYTF. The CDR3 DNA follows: TGTGCCAGCAGCTCAGACAGGGACTATGGCTACACCTTC.

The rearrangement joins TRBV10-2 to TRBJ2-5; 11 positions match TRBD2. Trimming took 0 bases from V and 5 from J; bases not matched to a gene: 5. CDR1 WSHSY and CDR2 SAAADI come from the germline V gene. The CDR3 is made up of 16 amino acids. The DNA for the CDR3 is TGCGCCAGCAGTGAGTCCCCTAGCGGGAGGCGGGAGACCCAGTACTTC. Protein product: CASSESPSGRRETQYF.

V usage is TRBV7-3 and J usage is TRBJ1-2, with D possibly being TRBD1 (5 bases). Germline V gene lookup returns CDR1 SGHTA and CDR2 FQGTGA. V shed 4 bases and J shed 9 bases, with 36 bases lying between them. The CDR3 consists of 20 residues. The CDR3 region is CASSSQGGPPGPYTSSSYTF. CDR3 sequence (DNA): TGTGCCAGCAGCTCCCAGGGTGGACCTCCTGGACCTTATACCTCCTCTAGCTACACCTTC.

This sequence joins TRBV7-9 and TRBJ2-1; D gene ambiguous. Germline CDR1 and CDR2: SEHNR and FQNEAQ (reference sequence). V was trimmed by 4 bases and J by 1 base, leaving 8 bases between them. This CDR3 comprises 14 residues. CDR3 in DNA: TGTGCCAGCAGCTCCGGTTATTCCTACAATGAGCAGTTCTTC. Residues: CASSSGYSYNEQFF.